The T cell receptor (beta chain) under discussion was sequenced for a study of blood T cell repertoires in COVID-19. Study context: Donors in the United States, Italy and Spain gave samples during acute or convalescent COVID-19. Sample material is recorded as cDNA or gDNA derived from T cells, B-cell-depleted T cells, or PBMCs.

V was cut by 1 base and J by 0 bases, with 10 bases left in between. From germline, CDR1 is SGHVS and CDR2 FNYEAQ. CDR3 length equals 15 residues. In the original processing: The assay estimated nucleated cells by amplifying reference gene primers. Sequencing used immunoSEQ multiplex PCR; TCRdb keeps in-frame clones, though not all of them. D and trimming were read from the DNA, whereas the V and J calls and clone size are those reported in that table. The data contain around 20,000 clones, about 82% of them singletons. The chain uses TRBV7-6 and TRBJ2-7; D call uncertain. The material sequenced was peripheral blood. This sequence originates from an older man with acute or convalescent COVID-19. The CDR3, as DNA: TGTGCCAGCAGCTTAGACGGGTCTTACTCCTACGAGCAGTACTTC. It codes for CASSLDGSYSYEQYF. The whole variable domain, remainder taken from reference TRBV7-6 and TRBJ2-7, is GAGVSQSPRYKVTKRGQDVALRCDPISGHVSLYWYRQALGQGPEFLTYFNYEAQQDKSGLPNDRFSAERPEGSISTLTIQRTEQRDSAMYRCASSLDGSYSYEQYFGPGTRLTVT.